Below, one T cell receptor beta chain is given with its context. Its antigen is not identified. The data derive from a study of cytomegalovirus exposure and HLA in healthy donors. Study-level findings and limits: Within the data, a cluster of highly shared sequence variants was likely a sequencing artifact.

PCR involved 60 Vbeta and 13 Jbeta primers. In the authors' workflow: Unique TCR beta chains numbered around 80 million in a later analysis, with around 10 million shared. Profiled with immunoSEQ multiplex PCR; TCRdb holds only in-frame clones, not every one. V, J and clone size are taken as reported in that table, and D and trimming were inferred from the DNA itself. The data hold more than 140,000 clones, with 77% observed a single time. Participants comprised healthy donors of bone marrow. The source is a female donor in good health and CMV-seronegative. The sequenced sample consisted of PBMCs.

CDR3 sequence: CASSQDTREAVDTQYF. CDR3 coding DNA: TGTGCCAGCAGTCAGGACACCCGAGAAGCAGTGGATACGCAGTATTTT. The J gene is TRBJ2-3, the V gene TRBV2; tentatively, D is TRBD1 (5 bases). V gave up 5 bases and J gave up 6 bases, with 21 bases separating them. Germline lookup yields CDR1 SNHLY and CDR2 FYNNEI. CDR3 length: 16 residues.